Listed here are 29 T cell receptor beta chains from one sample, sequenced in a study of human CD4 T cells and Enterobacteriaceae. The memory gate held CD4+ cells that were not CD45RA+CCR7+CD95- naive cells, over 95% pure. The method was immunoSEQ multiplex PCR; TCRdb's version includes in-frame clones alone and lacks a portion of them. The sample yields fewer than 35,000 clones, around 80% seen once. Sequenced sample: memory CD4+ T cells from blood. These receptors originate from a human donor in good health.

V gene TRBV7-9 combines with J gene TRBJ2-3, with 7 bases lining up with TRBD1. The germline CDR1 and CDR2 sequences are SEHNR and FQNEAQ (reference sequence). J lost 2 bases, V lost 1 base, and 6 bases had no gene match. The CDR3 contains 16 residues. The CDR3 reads CASSLGQGVPTDTQYF. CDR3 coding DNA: TGTGCCAGCAGCTTAGGGCAGGGGGTACCCACAGATACGCAGTATTTT.

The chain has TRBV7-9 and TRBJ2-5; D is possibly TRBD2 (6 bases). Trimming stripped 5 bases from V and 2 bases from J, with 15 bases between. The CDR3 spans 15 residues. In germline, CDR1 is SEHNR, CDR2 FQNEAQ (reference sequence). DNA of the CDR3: TGTGCCAGCAGCCCGGGACTCTTGAGACAAGAGACCCAGTACTTC. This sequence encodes CASSPGLLRQETQYF.

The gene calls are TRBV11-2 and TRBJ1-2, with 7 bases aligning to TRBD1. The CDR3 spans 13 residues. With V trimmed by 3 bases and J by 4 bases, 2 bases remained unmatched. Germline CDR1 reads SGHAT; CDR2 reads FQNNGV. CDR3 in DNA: TGTGCCAGCAGCTTGGGGGACAGCTATGGCTACACCTTC. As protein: CASSLGDSYGYTF.

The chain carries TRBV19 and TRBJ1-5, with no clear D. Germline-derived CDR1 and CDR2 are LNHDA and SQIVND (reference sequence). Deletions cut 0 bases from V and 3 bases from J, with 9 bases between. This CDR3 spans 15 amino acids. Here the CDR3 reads CASSIEAATNQPQHF. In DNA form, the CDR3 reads TGTGCCAGTAGTATAGAAGCAGCCACCAATCAGCCCCAGCATTTT.

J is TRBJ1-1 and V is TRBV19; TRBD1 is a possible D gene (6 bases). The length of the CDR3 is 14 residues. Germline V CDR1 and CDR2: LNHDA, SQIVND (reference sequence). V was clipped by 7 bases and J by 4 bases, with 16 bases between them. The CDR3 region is CASTPTGRGTEAFF. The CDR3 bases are TGTGCCAGTACCCCTACAGGCAGGGGCACTGAAGCTTTCTTT.

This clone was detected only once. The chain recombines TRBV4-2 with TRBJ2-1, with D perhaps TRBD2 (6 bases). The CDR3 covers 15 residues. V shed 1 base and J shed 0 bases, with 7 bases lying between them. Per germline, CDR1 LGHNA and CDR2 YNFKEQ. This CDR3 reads CASSQVGGSYNEQFF. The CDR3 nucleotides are TGTGCCAGCAGCCAAGTGGGGGGCTCCTACAATGAGCAGTTCTTC.

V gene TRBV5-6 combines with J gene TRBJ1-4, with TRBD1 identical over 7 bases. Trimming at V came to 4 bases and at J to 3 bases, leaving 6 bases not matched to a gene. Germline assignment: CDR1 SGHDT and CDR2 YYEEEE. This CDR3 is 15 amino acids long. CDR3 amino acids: CASSRPQGSNEKLFF. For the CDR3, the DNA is TGTGCCAGCAGCAGACCACAGGGGTCTAATGAAAAACTGTTTTTT.

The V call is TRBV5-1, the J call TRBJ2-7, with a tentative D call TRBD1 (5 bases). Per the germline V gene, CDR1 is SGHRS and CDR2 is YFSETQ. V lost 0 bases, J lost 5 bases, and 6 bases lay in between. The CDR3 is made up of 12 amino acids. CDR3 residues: CASSLGRDEQYF. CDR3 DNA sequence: TGCGCCAGCAGCTTGGGCAGGGACGAGCAGTACTTC.

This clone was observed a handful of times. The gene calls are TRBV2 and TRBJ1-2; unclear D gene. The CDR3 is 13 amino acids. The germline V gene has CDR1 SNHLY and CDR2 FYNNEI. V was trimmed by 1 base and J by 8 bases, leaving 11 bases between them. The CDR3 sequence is CASSEDVRIGYTF. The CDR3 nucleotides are TGTGCCAGCAGTGAAGACGTTAGGATAGGCTACACCTTC.

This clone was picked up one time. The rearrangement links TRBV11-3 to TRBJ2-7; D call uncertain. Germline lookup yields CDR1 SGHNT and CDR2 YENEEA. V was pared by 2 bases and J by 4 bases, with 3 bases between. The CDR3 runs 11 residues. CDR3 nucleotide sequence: TGTGCCAGCAGCTTAAAGTACGAGCAGTACTTC. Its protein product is CASSLKYEQYF.

The CDR3 bases are TGTGCCAGTAGTGGAGCCGGGACAGGGGACTACGAGCAGTACTTC. It is translated as CASSGAGTGDYEQYF. The J gene is TRBJ2-5, the V gene TRBV19; 10 nucleotides agree with TRBD1. With the DNA end fitting TRBJ2-7 better, the J assignment may be wrong. Germline-derived CDR1 and CDR2 are LNHDA and SQIVND (reference sequence). This CDR3 is 15 amino acids long.

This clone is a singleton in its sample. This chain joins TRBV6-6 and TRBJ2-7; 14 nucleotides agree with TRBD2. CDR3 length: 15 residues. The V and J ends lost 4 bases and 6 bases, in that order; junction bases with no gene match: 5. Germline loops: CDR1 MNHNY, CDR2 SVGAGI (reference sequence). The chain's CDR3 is CASSSGLAGGSEQYF. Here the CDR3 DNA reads TGTGCCAGCAGTTCCGGACTAGCGGGAGGCTCCGAGCAGTACTTC.

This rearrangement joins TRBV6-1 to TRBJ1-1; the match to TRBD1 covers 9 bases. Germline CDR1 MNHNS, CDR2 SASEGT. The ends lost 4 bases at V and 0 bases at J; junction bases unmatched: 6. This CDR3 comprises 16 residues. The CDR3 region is CASSGPQGALNTEAFF. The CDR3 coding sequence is TGTGCCAGCAGTGGACCACAGGGGGCTTTGAACACTGAAGCTTTCTTT.

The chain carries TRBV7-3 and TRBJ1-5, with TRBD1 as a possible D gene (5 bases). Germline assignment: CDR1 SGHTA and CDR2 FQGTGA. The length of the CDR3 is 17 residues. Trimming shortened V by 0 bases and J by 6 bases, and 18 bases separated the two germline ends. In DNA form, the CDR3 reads TGTGCCAGCAGCTTAACCCAGGGAGGAGGCTTAGTTCAGCCCCAGCATTTT. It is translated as CASSLTQGGGLVQPQHF.

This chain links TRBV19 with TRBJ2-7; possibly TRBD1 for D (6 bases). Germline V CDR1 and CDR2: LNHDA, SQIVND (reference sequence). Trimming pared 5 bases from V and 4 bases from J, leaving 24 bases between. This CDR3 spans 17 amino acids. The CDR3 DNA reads TGTGCCAGTAGTGACAAACCCCCGACAGGCAAGTTTTACGAGCAGTACTTC. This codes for CASSDKPPTGKFYEQYF. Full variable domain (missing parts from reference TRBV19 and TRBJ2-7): DGGITQSPKYLFRKEGQNVTLSCEQNLNHDAMYWYRQDPGQGLRLIYYSQIVNDFQKGDIAEGYSVSREKKESFPLTVTSAQKNPTAFYLCASSDKPPTGKFYEQYFGPGTRLTVT.

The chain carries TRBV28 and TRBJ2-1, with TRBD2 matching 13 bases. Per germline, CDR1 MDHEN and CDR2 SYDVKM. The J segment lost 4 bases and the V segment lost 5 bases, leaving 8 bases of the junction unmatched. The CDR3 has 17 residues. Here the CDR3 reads CASSPILLAGGYNEQFF. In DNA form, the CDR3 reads TGTGCCAGCAGTCCGATCCTACTAGCGGGAGGGTACAATGAGCAGTTCTTC.

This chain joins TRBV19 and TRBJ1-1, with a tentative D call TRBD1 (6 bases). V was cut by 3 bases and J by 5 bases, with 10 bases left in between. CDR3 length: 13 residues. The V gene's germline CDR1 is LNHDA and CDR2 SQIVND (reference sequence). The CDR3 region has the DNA TGTGCCAGTAGTATGTACAGGGATACTGAAGCTTTCTTT. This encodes CASSMYRDTEAFF.

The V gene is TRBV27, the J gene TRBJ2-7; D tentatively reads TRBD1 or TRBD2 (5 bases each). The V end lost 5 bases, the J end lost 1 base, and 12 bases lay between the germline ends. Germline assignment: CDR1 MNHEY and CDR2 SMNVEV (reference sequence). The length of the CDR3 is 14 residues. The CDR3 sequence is CASSAWDGSYEQYF. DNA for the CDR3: TGTGCCAGCAGTGCGTGGGACGGATCCTACGAGCAGTACTTC.

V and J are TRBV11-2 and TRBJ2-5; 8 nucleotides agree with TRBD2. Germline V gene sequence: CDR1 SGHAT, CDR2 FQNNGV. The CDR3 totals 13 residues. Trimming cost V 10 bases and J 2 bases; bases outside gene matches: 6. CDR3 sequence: CATRGGRQETQYF. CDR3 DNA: TGTGCCACCCGGGGGGGAAGGCAAGAGACCCAGTACTTC.

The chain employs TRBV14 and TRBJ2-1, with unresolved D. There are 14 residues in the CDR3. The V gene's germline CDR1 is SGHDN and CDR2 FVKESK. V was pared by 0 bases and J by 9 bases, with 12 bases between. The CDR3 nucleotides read TGTGCCAGCAGCCAAGATATCTTTGTGGGTGAGCAGTTCTTC. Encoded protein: CASSQDIFVGEQFF.

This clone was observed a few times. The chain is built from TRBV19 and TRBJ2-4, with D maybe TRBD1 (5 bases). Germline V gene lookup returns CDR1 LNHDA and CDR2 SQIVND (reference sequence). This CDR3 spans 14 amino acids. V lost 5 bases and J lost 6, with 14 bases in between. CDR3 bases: TGTGCCAGTAGTGACAGTCGGAGAGGAAACATTCAGTACTTC. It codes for CASSDSRRGNIQYF.

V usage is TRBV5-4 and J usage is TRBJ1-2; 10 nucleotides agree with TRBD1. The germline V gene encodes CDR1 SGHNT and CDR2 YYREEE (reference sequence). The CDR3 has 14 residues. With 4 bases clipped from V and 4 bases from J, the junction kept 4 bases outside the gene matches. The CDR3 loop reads CASSPRQGAYGYTF. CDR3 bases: TGTGCCAGCAGCCCTAGACAGGGGGCCTATGGCTACACCTTC.

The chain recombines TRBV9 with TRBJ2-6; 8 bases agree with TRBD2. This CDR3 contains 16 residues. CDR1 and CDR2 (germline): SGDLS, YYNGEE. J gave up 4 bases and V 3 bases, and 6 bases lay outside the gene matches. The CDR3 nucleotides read TGTGCCAGCAGCGGACAACTAGCGGCCGGGGCCAACGTCCTGACTTTC. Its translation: CASSGQLAAGANVLTF.

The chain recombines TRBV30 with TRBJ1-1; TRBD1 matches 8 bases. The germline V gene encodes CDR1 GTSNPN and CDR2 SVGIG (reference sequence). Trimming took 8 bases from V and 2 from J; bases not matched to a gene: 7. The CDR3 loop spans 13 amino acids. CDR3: CATDRGSNTEAFF. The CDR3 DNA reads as TGTGCCACTGACAGGGGCTCAAACACTGAAGCTTTCTTT.

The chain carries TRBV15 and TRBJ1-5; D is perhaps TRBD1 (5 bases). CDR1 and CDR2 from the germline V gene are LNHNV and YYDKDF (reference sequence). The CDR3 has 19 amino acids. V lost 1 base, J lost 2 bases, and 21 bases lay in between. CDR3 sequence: CATSRGWGGMGNGNQPQHF. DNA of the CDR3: TGTGCCACCAGCAGAGGTTGGGGGGGAATGGGGAACGGCAATCAGCCCCAGCATTTT.

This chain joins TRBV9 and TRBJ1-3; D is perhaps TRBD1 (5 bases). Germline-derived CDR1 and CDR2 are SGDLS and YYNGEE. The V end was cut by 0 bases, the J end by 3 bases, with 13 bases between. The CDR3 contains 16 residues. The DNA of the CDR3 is TGTGCCAGCAGCGTAGGGCAGGGAGACGATGGAAACACCATATATTTT. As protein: CASSVGQGDDGNTIYF.

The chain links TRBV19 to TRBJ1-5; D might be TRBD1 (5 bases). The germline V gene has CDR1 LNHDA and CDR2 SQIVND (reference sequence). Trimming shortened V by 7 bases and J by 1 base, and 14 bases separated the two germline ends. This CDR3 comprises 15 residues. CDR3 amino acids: CASKRRGESNQPQHF. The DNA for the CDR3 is TGTGCCAGTAAACGTCGAGGGGAAAGCAATCAGCCCCAGCATTTT.

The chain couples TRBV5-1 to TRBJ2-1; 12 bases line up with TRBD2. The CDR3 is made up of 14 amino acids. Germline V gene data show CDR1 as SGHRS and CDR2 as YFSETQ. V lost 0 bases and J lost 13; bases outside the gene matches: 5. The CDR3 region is CASSLETSGSNQFF. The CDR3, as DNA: TGCGCCAGCAGCTTGGAGACTAGCGGGAGTAACCAGTTCTTC.

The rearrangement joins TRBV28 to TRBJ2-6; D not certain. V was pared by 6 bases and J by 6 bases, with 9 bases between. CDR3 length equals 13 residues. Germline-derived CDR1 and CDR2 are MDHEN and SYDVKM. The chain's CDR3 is CASSPPLANVLTF. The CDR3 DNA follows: TGTGCCAGCAGCCCCCCGTTGGCCAACGTCCTGACTTTC.